This T cell receptor (beta chain) originates from a study of blood T cells in healthy people across ages. Germline-derived CDR1 and CDR2 are GTSNPN and SVGIG (reference sequence). V gave up 5 bases and J gave up 5 bases, with 15 bases separating them. The CDR3 extends over 14 amino acids. Primers used in a second PCR of roughly 6 to 11 cycles were a sample-barcoded 5' primer and a J-beta primer mix. TCRdb analysed the 5' RACE reads with MiXCR anew, one entry per CDR3 protein. Seen here are 500,000 to 650,000 distinct CDR3 sequences, around 27% observed once, and the top ten hold over 3.5%. These data were likewise used in another study, on T cells of mothers and their children. That source adds: Both sample barcodes and 2-4 random nucleotides came from the M1S primer of the second PCR. Related mother and child pairs showed slightly greater overlap (not significant) than unrelated pairs did.

The chain carries TRBV30 and TRBJ2-2, with D unresolved. Sequencing input: blood. The clonotype was recovered from a boy under 10 years old in good health. CDR3 DNA sequence: TGTGCCTGGGTCCCCGGGCATTGGACCGGGGAGCTGTTTTTT. Protein: CAWVPGHWTGELFF.